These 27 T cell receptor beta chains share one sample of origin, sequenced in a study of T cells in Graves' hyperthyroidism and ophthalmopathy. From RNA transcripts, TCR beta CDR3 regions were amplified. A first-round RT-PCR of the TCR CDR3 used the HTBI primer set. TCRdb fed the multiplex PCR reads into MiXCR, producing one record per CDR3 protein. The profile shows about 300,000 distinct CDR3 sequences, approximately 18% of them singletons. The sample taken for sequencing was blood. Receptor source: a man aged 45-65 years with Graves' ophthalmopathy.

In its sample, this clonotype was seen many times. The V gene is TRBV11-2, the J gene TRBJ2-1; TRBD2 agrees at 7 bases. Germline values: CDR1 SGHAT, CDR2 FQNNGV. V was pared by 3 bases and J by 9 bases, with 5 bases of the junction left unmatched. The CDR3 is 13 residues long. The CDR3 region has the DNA TGTGCCAGCAGCTTCGGGAGGACCGGTGAGCAGTTCTTC. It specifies CASSFGRTGEQFF.

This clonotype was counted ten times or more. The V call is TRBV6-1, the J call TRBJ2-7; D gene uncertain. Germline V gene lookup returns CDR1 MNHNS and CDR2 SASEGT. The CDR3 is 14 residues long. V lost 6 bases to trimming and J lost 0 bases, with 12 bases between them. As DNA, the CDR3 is TGTGCCAGCAGAACCGGACGGAGCTCCTACGAGCAGTACTTC. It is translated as CASRTGRSSYEQYF.

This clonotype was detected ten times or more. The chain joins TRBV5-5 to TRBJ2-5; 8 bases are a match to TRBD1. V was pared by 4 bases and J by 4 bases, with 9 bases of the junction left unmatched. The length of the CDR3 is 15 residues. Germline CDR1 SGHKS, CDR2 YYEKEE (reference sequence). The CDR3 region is CASSEYLDRAETQYF. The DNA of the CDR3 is TGTGCCAGCAGCGAGTATTTGGACAGGGCAGAGACCCAGTACTTC.

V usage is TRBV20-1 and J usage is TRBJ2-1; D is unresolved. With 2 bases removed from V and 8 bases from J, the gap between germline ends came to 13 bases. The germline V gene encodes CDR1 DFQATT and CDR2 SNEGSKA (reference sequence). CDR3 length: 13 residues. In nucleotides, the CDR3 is TGCAGTGCTAGATCCCAGGCCGAGGATGAGCAGTTCTTC. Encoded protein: CSARSQAEDEQFF.

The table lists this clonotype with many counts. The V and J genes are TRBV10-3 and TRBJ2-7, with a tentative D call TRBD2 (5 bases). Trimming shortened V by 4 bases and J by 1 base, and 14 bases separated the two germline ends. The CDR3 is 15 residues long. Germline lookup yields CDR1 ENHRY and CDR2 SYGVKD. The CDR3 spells CAISGRSGFSYEQYF. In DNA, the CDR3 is TGTGCCATCAGTGGCAGGTCGGGATTTTCCTACGAGCAGTACTTC.

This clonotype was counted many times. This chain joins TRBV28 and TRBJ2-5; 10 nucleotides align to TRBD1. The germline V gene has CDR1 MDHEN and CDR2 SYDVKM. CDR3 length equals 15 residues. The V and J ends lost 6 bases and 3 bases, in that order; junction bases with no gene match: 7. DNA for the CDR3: TGTGCCAGCAGCCTCACCGGGACAGGGGAAGAGACCCAGTACTTC. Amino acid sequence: CASSLTGTGEETQYF.

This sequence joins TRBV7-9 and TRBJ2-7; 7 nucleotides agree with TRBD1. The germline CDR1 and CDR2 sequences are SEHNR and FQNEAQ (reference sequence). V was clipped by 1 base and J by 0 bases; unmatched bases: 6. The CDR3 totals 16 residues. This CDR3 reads CASSLGQGRFSYEQYF. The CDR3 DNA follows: TGTGCCAGCAGCTTAGGACAGGGCCGATTCTCCTACGAGCAGTACTTC.

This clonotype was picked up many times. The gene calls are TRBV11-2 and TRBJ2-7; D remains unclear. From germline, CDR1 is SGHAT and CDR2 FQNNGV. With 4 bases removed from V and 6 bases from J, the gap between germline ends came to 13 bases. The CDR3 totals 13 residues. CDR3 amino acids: CASSSGVAGEQYF. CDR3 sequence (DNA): TGTGCCAGCAGCTCCGGCGTGGCCGGCGAGCAGTACTTC. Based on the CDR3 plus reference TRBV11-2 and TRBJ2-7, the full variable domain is EAGVAQSPRYKIIEKRQSVAFWCNPISGHATLYWYQQILGQGPKLLIQFQNNGVVDDSQLPKDRFSAERLKGVDSTLKIQPAKLEDSAVYLCASSSGVAGEQYFGPGTRLTVT.

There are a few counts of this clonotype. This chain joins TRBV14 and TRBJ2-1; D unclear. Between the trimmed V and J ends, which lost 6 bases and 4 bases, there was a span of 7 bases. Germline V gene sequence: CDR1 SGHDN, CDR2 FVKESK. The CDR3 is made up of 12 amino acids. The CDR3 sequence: CASSRVYNEQFF. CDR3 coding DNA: TGTGCCAGCAGTCGGGTTTACAATGAGCAGTTCTTC.

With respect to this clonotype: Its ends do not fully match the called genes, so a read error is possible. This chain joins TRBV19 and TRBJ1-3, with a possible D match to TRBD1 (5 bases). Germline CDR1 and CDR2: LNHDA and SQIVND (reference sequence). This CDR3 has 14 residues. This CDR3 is CANSPTVSGNTIYF. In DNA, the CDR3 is TGTGCCAATAGTCCGACAGTCTCTGGAAACACCATATATTTT.

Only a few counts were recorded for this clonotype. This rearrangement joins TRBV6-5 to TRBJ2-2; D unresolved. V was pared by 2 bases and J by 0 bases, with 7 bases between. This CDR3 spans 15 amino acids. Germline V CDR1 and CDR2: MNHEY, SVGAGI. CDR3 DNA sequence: TGTGCCAGCAGTTACAGCCCACCGAACACCGGGGAGCTGTTTTTT. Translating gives CASSYSPPNTGELFF.

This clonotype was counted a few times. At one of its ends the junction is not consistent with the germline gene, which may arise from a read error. The DNA for the CDR3 is TGTGCCAGCAGCTTGGCCAAGGGCAGGAACGCTGAAGCTTTCTTT. It is translated as CASSLAKGRNAEAFF. The chain recombines TRBV11-1 with TRBJ1-1; D remains ambiguous. The CDR3 runs 15 residues. The germline CDR1 and CDR2 sequences are SGHAT and FQDESV (reference sequence). Full variable domain (missing parts from reference TRBV11-1 and TRBJ1-1): EAEVAQSPRYKITEKSQAVAFWCDPISGHATLYWYRQILGQGPELLVQFQDESVVDDSQLPKDRFSAERLKGVDSTLKIQPAELGDSAMYLCASSLAKGRNAEAFFGQGTRLTVV.

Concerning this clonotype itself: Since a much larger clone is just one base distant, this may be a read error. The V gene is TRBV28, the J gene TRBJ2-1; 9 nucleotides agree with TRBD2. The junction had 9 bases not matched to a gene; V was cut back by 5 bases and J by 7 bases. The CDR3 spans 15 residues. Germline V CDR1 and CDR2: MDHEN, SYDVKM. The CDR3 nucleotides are TGTGCCAGCAGTCTCGCGGGAGGGCCCGTGAATGAGCAGTTCTTC. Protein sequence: CASSLAGGPVNEQFF.

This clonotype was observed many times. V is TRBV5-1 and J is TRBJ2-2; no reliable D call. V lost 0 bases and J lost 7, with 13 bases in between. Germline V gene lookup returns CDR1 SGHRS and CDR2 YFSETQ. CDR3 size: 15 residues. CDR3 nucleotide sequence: TGCGCCAGCAGCTTGGCTGCGGCTGACGGCGGGGAGCTGTTTTTT. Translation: CASSLAAADGGELFF.

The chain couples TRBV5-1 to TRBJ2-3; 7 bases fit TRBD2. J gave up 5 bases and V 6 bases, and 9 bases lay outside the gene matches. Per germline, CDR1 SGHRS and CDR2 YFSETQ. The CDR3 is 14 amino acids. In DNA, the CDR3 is TGCGCCAGCACTGGCGGGAGCACGGAAGATACGCAGTATTTT. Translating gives CASTGGSTEDTQYF. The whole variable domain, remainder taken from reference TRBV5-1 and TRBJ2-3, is KAGVTQTPRYLIKTRGQQVTLSCSPISGHRSVSWYQQTPGQGLQFLFEYFSETQRNKGNFPGRFSGRQFSNSRSEMNVSTLELGDSALYLCASTGGSTEDTQYFGPGTRLTVL.

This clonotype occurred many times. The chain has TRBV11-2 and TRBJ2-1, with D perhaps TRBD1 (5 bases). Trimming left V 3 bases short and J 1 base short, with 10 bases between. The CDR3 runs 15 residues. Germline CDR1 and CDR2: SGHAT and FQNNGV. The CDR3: CASSFSQESYNEQFF. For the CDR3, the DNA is TGTGCCAGCAGCTTTTCACAGGAATCCTACAATGAGCAGTTCTTC.

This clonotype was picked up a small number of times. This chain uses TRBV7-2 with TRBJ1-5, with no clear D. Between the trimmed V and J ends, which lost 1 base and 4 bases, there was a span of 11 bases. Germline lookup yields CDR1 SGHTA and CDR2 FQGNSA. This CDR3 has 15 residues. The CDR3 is CASSLGGMGNQPQHF. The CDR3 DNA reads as TGTGCCAGCAGCTTAGGGGGTATGGGAAATCAGCCCCAGCATTTT. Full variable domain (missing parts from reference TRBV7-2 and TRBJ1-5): GAGVSQSPSNKVTEKGKDVELRCDPISGHTALYWYRQSLGQGLEFLIYFQGNSAPDKSGLPSDRFSAERTGGSVSTLTIQRTQQEDSAVYLCASSLGGMGNQPQHFGDGTRLSIL.

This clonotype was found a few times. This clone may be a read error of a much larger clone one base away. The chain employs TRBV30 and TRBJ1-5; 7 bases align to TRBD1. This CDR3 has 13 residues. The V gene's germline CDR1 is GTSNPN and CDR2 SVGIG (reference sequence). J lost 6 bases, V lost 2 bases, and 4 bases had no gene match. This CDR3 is CAWSRQGGQPQHF. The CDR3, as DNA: TGTGCCTGGAGTAGACAGGGTGGTCAGCCCCAGCATTTT. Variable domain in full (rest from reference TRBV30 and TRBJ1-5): SQTIHQWPATLVQPVGSPLSLECTVEGTSNPNLYWYRQAAGRGLQLLFYSVGIGQISSEVPQNLSASRPQDRQFILSSKKLLLSDSGFYLCAWSRQGGQPQHFGDGTRLSIL.

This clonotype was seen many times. The CDR3 spells CASSQEDRRRQYF. In nucleotides, the CDR3 is TGCGCCAGCAGCCAAGAGGACAGGCGACGGCAGTACTTC. V and J are TRBV4-1 and TRBJ2-7, with 7 bases aligning to TRBD1. Germline V gene sequence: CDR1 MGHRA, CDR2 YSYEKL. The CDR3 runs 13 residues. V lost 0 bases and J lost 9; bases outside the gene matches: 5.

The CDR3 protein is CASSERMSSGANVLTF. The CDR3 DNA is TGCGCCAGCAGTGAGCGGATGAGCTCTGGGGCCAACGTCCTGACTTTC. This chain uses TRBV5-1 with TRBJ2-6; D is possibly TRBD2 (5 bases). Germline V gives CDR1 SGHRS, CDR2 YFSETQ. CDR3 length equals 16 residues. Trimming removed 5 bases at V and 0 bases at J, with 12 bases between.

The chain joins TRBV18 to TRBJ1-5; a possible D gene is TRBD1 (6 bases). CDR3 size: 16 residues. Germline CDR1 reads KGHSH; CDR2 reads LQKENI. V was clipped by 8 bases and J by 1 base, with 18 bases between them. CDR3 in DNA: TGTGCCAGCCACGGGGGGGCGATCAGAAGCAATCAGCCCCAGCATTTT. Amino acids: CASHGGAIRSNQPQHF. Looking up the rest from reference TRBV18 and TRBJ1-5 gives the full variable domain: NAGVMQNPRHLVRRRGQEARLRCSPMKGHSHVYWYRQLPEEGLKFMVYLQKENIIDESGMPKERFSAEFPKEGPSILRIQQVVRGDSAAYFCASHGGAIRSNQPQHFGDGTRLSIL.

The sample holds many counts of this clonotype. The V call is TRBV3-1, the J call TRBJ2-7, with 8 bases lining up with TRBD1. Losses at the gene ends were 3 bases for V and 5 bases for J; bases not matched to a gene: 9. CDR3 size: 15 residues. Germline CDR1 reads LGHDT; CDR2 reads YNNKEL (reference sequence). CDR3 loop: CASSHRGQGGHEQYF. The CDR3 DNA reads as TGTGCCAGCAGCCACCGAGGACAGGGAGGCCACGAGCAGTACTTC.

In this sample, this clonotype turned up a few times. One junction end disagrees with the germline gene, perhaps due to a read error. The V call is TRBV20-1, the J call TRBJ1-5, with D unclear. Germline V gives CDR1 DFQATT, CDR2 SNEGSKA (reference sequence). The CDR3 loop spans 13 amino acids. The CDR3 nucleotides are TGCAATGCTATGGGCAGCCGCAATCAGCCCCAGCATTTT. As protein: CNAMGSRNQPQHF.

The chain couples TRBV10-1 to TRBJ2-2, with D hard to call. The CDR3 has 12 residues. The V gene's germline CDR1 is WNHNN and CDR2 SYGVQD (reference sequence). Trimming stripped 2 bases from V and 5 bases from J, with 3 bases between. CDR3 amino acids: CASSEATGELFF. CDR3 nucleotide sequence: TGCGCCAGCAGTGAGGCAACCGGGGAGCTGTTTTTT.

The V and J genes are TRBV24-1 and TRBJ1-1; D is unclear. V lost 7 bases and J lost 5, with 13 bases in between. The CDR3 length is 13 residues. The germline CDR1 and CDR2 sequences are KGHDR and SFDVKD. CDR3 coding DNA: TGTGCCACCAGCGGACTATTAGGGACTGAAGCTTTCTTT. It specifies CATSGLLGTEAFF.

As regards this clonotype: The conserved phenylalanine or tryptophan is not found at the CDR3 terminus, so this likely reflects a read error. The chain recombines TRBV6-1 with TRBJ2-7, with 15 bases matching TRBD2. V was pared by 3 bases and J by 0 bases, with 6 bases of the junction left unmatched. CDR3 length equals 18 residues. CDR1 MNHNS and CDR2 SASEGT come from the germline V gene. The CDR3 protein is CASSEGLAGGRISYEQYL. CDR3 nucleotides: TGTGCCAGCAGTGAGGGACTAGCGGGAGGAAGAATCTCCTACGAGCAGTACCTC.

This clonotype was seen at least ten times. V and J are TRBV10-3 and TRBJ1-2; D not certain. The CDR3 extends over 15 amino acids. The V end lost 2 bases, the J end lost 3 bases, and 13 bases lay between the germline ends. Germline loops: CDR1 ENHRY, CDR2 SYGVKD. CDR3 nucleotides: TGTGCCATCAGTGAGCCGAAGGGATCGGACTATGGCTACACCTTC. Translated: CAISEPKGSDYGYTF.